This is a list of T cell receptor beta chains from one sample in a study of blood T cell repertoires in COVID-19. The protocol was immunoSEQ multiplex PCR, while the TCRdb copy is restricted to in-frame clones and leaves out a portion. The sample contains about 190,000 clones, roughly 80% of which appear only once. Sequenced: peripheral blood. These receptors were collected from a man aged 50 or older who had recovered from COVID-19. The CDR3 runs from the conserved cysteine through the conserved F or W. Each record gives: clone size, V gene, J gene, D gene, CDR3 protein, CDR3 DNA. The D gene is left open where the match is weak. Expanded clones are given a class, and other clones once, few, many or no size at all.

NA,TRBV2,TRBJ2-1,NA,CASSEATGRTSYNEQFF,TGTGCCAGCAGTGAAGCGACAGGCCGAACCTCCTACAATGAGCAGTTCTTC
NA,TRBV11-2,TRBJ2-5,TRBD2,CASSPGTSGYQETQYF,TGTGCCAGCAGCCCGGGGACTAGCGGGTATCAAGAGACCCAGTACTTC
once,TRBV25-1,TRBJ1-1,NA,CASIKRGSTEAFF,TGTGCCAGCATTAAAAGGGGCAGCACTGAAGCTTTCTTT
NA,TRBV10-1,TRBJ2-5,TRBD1,CASSDFDRGPETQYF,TGCGCCAGCAGTGATTTCGACAGGGGCCCAGAGACCCAGTACTTC
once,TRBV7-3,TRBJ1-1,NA,CASSLEMNTEAFF,TGTGCCAGCAGCTTGGAGATGAACACTGAAGCTTTCTTT
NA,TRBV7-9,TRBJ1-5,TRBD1,CASSPGQGTQPQHF,TGTGCCAGCAGCCCGGGACAGGGGACTCAGCCCCAGCATTTT
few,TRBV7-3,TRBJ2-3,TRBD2,CASSSGLAITDTQYF,TGTGCCAGCAGCTCGGGACTAGCAATCACAGATACGCAGTATTTT
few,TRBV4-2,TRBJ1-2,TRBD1,CASSQRTAPGTGSDYGYTF,TGTGCCAGCAGCCAACGCACAGCCCCCGGGACAGGGAGTGACTATGGCTACACCTTC
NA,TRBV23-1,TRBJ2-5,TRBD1,CASSPRTGKETQYF,TGCGCCAGCAGTCCCCGGACAGGGAAAGAGACCCAGTACTTC
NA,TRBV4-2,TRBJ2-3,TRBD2,CASSQGAGGPDTQYF,TGTGCCAGCAGCCAAGGAGCGGGGGGCCCAGATACGCAGTATTTT
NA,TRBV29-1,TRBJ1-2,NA,CSVGGGVVNGYTF,TGCAGCGTTGGTGGGGGGGTAGTAAATGGCTACACCTTC
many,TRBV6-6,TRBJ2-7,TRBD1,CASSQDRSSYEQYF,TGTGCCAGCAGTCAGGACAGGAGCTCCTACGAGCAGTACTTC
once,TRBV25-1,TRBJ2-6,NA,CASSAGTGWTLGANVLTF,TGTGCCAGCAGTGCTGGGACTGGATGGACCCTTGGGGCCAACGTCCTGACTTTC
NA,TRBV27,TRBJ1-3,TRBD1,CASRRTGEDTIYF,TGTGCCAGCAGGAGGACAGGGGAGGACACCATATATTTT
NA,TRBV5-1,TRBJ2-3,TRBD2,CASSLRLAGDLPDTQYF,TGCGCCAGCAGCTTACGACTAGCGGGAGATTTACCCGATACGCAGTATTTT
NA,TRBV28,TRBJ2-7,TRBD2,CASSYLAGVGYEQYF,TGTGCCAGCAGTTACCTAGCGGGAGTCGGATACGAGCAGTACTTC
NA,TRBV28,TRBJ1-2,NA,CASSSQENYGYTF,TGTGCCAGCAGTTCCCAAGAGAACTATGGCTACACCTTC
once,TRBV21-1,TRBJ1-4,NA,CASSKSTNRDRSLKTNEKLFF,TGTGCCAGCAGCAAATCAACGAACAGGGACAGGTCCCTGAAAACTAATGAAAAACTGTTTTTT
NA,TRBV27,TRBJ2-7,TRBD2,CASSRGLRTSGHYEQYF,TGTGCCAGCAGCCGTGGTCTACGGACTAGCGGACACTACGAGCAGTACTTC
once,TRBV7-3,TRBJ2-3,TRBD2,CASSLTLAGADTQYF,TGTGCCAGCAGCTTAACACTAGCGGGAGCAGATACGCAGTATTTT
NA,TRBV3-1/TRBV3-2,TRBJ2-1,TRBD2,CASSSLAGVANEQFF,TGTGCCAGCAGCAGCCTAGCGGGAGTCGCCAATGAGCAGTTCTTC
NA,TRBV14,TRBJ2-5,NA,CASSQGGGGWETQYF,TGTGCCAGCAGCCAAGGTGGAGGGGGCTGGGAGACCCAGTACTTC
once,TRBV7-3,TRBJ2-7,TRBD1,CASSPRTGTGADEQYF,TGTGCCAGCAGCCCGCGGACCGGGACAGGGGCCGACGAGCAGTACTTC
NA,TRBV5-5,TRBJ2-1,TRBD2,CASSSVAGSSYNEQFF,TGTGCCAGCAGCTCCGTAGCGGGAAGCTCCTACAATGAGCAGTTCTTC
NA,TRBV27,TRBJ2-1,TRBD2,CASSPFGLAEYNEQFF,TGTGCCAGCAGCCCGTTCGGACTAGCCGAATACAATGAGCAGTTCTTC
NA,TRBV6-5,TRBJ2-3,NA,CASSSPPPDTQYF,TGTGCCAGCAGTAGCCCCCCGCCAGATACGCAGTATTTT
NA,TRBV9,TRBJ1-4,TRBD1,CASSATGATNEKLFF,TGTGCCAGCAGCGCGACAGGGGCAACTAATGAAAAACTGTTTTTT
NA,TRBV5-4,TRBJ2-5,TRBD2,CASSGGASGNLETQYF,TGTGCCAGCAGCGGGGGGGCTAGCGGGAATTTAGAGACCCAGTACTTC
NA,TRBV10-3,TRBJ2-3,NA,CAISDTGTDTQYF,TGTGCCATCAGTGATACGGGCACAGATACGCAGTATTTT
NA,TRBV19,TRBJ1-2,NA,CASSIDRRGNYGYTF,TGTGCCAGTAGTATCGACAGGCGCGGCAACTATGGCTACACCTTC
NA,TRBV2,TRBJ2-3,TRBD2,CASRTSGSNTQYF,TGTGCCAGCAGAACTAGCGGGAGTAATACGCAGTATTTT
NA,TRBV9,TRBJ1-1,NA,CASSVGPENTEAFF,TGTGCCAGCAGCGTAGGGCCAGAGAACACTGAAGCTTTCTTT
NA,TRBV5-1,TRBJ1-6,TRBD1,CASSLFEGAPSPLHF,TGCGCCAGCAGCTTGTTTGAGGGGGCACCTTCACCCCTCCACTTT
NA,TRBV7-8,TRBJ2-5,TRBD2,CASSILLAGGWETQYF,TGTGCCAGCAGCATCCTCCTAGCGGGAGGATGGGAGACCCAGTACTTC
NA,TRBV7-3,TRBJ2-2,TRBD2,CASSKRTSGSGTGELFF,TGTGCCAGCAGCAAACGGACTAGCGGGAGTGGCACCGGGGAGCTGTTTTTT
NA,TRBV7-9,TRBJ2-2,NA,CASSLVKTENTGELFF,TGTGCCAGCAGCTTAGTTAAGACAGAGAACACCGGGGAGCTGTTTTTT
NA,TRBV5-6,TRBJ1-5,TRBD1,CASSRTGGPQHF,TGTGCCAGCAGCCGGACAGGAGGCCCCCAGCATTTT
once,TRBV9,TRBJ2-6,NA,CASSGTFYSGANVLTF,TGTGCCAGCAGCGGCACCTTCTACTCTGGGGCCAACGTCCTGACTTTC
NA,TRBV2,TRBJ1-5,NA,CASETDDNQPQHF,TGTGCCAGCGAGACAGACGATAATCAGCCCCAGCATTTT
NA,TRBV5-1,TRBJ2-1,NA,CASSLLAGYNEQFF,TGCGCCAGCAGCTTACTAGCCGGATACAATGAGCAGTTCTTC
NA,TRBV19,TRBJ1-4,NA,CASRAGTNEKLFF,TGTGCCAGTAGGGCGGGGACTAATGAAAAACTGTTTTTT
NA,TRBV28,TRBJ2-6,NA,CASSPQVTGANVLTF,TGTGCCAGCAGTCCCCAGGTCACTGGGGCCAACGTCCTGACTTTC
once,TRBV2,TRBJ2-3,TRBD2,CASSEAGRGRWADTQYF,TGTGCCAGCAGTGAAGCTGGGAGGGGACGGTGGGCAGATACGCAGTATTTT
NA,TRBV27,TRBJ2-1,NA,CASSPQEDSYNEQFF,TGTGCCAGCAGTCCGCAGGAGGACTCCTACAATGAGCAGTTCTTC
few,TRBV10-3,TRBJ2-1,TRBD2,CAISVGTSVDNEQFF,TGTGCCATCAGTGTTGGGACTAGCGTTGACAATGAGCAGTTCTTC
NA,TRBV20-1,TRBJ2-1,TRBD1,CSASDLQGASGNEQFF,TGCAGTGCTAGTGATCTACAGGGGGCGTCGGGTAATGAGCAGTTCTTC
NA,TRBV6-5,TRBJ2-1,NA,CASSYPGGRQFF,TGTGCCAGCAGTTACCCCGGGGGAAGGCAGTTCTTC
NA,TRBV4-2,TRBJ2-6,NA,CASSQDGRSGANVLTF,TGTGCCAGCAGCCAAGATGGCCGCTCTGGGGCCAACGTCCTGACTTTC
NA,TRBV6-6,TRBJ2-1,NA,CASSLSGQGGFF,TGTGCCAGCAGTTTATCCGGGCAGGGGGGTTTCTTC
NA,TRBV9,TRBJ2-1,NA,CASSVRGSFPNEQFF,TGTGCCAGCAGCGTACGTGGGAGTTTCCCCAATGAGCAGTTCTTC
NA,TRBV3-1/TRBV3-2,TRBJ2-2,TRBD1,CASSQDRGQGIGELFF,TGTGCCAGCAGCCAAGATAGAGGACAGGGTATCGGGGAGCTGTTTTTT
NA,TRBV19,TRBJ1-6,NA,CASSTGESPLHF,TGTGCCAGTAGTACAGGGGAGTCACCCCTCCACTTT